Listed below are T cell receptor beta chains from one sample, sequenced in a study of T cells in Graves' hyperthyroidism and ophthalmopathy. TCRdb redid the calling of the multiplex PCR reads with MiXCR, one entry per CDR3 protein. Of roughly 740,000 distinct CDR3 sequences listed, over 15% are singletons. The specimen was blood. The source is a man aged 18 to 35 with Graves' hyperthyroidism. Each CDR3 is given with its conserved first and last residue. D genes are given only for firm matches. A row's size may be missing; if present it is once, few, many or a size class.

size	V	J	D	DNA	CDR3
many	TRBV7-8	TRBJ2-1	TRBD2	TGTGCCAGCAGCCTATTAGCCTGGGCGGGAGAGTCCTACAATGAGCAGTTCTTC	CASSLLAWAGESYNEQFF
many	TRBV28	TRBJ2-7	NA	TGTGCCAGCAGGAAAGACAGGACCTACGAGCAGTACTTC	CASRKDRTYEQYF
few	TRBV20-1	TRBJ2-1	TRBD1	TGCAGTGCCGAGAACGCTGGACAGGGTAGGGATGAGCAGTTCTTC	CSAENAGQGRDEQFF
NA	TRBV25-1	TRBJ2-5	NA	TGTGCCAGCAGTGACAGGGTTGCAGAGACCCAGTACTTC	CASSDRVAETQYF
NA	TRBV7-9	TRBJ2-6	NA	TGTGCCAGCAGCTTATGGGTCAGGCAGATCACTGGGGCCAACGTCCTGACTTTC	CASSLWVRQITGANVLTF
many	TRBV3-1	TRBJ2-1	NA	TGTGCCAGCAGCCAATCTGAGGGCGGTGAGCAGTTCTTC	CASSQSEGGEQFF
few	TRBV18	TRBJ2-3	NA	TGTGCCAGCTCACCACCCAAAACAGATACGCAGTATTTT	CASSPPKTDTQYF
NA	TRBV24-1	TRBJ1-1	NA	TGTGCCACCAGTGATACCGCAGGGGAAGAAGCTTTCTTT	CATSDTAGEEAFF
NA	TRBV25-1	TRBJ2-1	NA	TGTGCCATGCGCCAGGGTTCCTACAATGAGCAGTTCTTC	CAMRQGSYNEQFF
few	TRBV24-1	TRBJ1-2	TRBD1	TGTGCCACCAGTGCCACAGGGGAACGGCCCTATGGCTACACCTTC	CATSATGERPYGYTF
many	TRBV5-1	TRBJ1-1	NA	TGCGCCAGCAGCTTGGACCTAGACAGGAACACTGAAGCTTTCTTT	CASSLDLDRNTEAFF
NA	TRBV20-1	TRBJ1-1	NA	TGCAGTGCTAGACCGGACCCGAACACTGAAGCTTTCTTT	CSARPDPNTEAFF
NA	TRBV28	TRBJ1-3	NA	TGTGCCAGCAGCAATGTTGGAAACACCATATATTTT	CASSNVGNTIYF
NA	TRBV2	TRBJ1-5	TRBD1	TGTGCCAGCACCGAGATGGGACAGGTATATAGTGGCAATCAGCCCCAGCATTTT	CASTEMGQVYSGNQPQHF
many	TRBV5-1	TRBJ2-7	TRBD1	TGCGCCAGCAGCACGGGACAGGGTAGGAGCTCCTACGAGCAGTACTTC	CASSTGQGRSSYEQYF
NA	TRBV24-1	TRBJ2-3	TRBD1	TGTGCCACCAGTGGGGGACAGGGAGAACGTACGCAGTATTTT	CATSGGQGERTQYF
many	TRBV28	TRBJ1-1	NA	TGTGCCAGCAGTTTATTGGCAGGGGTCAACACTGAAGCTTTCTTT	CASSLLAGVNTEAFF
NA	TRBV20-1	TRBJ2-1	TRBD2	TGCAGTGCTAGGGTGACTAGCGGGAGGCGCTCCTACAATGAGCAGTTCTTC	CSARVTSGRRSYNEQFF
many	TRBV12-3/TRBV12-4	TRBJ1-1	TRBD1	TGTGCCAGCAGGCCAGGGGGGGACGGGAACACTGAAGCTTTCTTT	CASRPGGDGNTEAFF
NA	TRBV6-2/TRBV6-3	TRBJ2-1	TRBD2	TGTGCCAGCAGTCCGAGATCGACTAGCGGGAGATCCCGCGAGCAGTTCTTC	CASSPRSTSGRSREQFF
NA	TRBV20-1	TRBJ2-2	NA	TGCAGTGCTAGACCGGACGGGAATCGAGACACCGGGGAGCTGTTTTTT	CSARPDGNRDTGELFF
NA	TRBV19	TRBJ2-7	TRBD1	TGTGCCAGTAGTATTCCGGGACAGGGGTACTACAATGAGCAGTACTTC	CASSIPGQGYYNEQYF
few	TRBV9	TRBJ1-2	NA	TGTGCCAGCAGCGTAGCTACAGACTATGGCTACACCTTC	CASSVATDYGYTF
many	TRBV3-1	TRBJ2-7	TRBD2	TGTGCCAGCAGCCAAGTTGTGGCTAGCGGGACGGGGGAGCAGTACTTC	CASSQVVASGTGEQYF
few	TRBV6-1	TRBJ2-2	TRBD1	TGTGCCAGCAGCGGACAGGGGAGGGTCGGGGAGCTGTTTTTT	CASSGQGRVGELFF
few	TRBV12-3/TRBV12-4	TRBJ2-2	NA	TGTGCCAGCAGTTTAACGGGCGGCGGGGAGCTGTTTTTT	CASSLTGGGELFF
many	TRBV7-2	TRBJ2-3	TRBD1	TGTGCCAGCAGCTTAGGAACAGGGGGCATCACAGATACGCAGTATTTT	CASSLGTGGITDTQYF
many	TRBV24-1	TRBJ2-1	TRBD2	TGTGCCACCAGTGACCCTGGAGCGGGAGATGATGAGCAGTTCTTC	CATSDPGAGDDEQFF
few	TRBV12-3/TRBV12-4	TRBJ2-7	TRBD2	TGTGCCAGCAGTTTACAGGTAGCGGGGTTCCACGAGCAGTACTTC	CASSLQVAGFHEQYF
NA	TRBV20-1	TRBJ2-5	NA	TGCAGTGCTAGCGGGGAGCAAGAGACCCAGTACTTC	CSASGEQETQYF
NA	TRBV4-3	TRBJ2-3	TRBD2	TGCGCCAGCAGCCAGGCTAGCGGTTTTCGAACAGATACGCAGTATTTT	CASSQASGFRTDTQYF
many	TRBV28	TRBJ2-1	TRBD2	TGTGCCAGCAGTTCCTACAGCGGGAGGGCAGGCGATGAGCAGTTCTTC	CASSSYSGRAGDEQFF
NA	TRBV30	TRBJ2-1	NA	TGTGCCTGGAGTGTATGGCCCCGAGAGCAGTTCTTC	CAWSVWPREQFF
many	TRBV28	TRBJ1-5	NA	TGTGCCAGCAGTTTTCGGGGGCGCCATCAGCCCCAGCATTTT	CASSFRGRHQPQHF
many	TRBV7-9	TRBJ1-1	TRBD1	TGTGCCAGCAGCTTAGGGGACAGAGTTAAGACTGAAGCTTTCTTT	CASSLGDRVKTEAFF
few	TRBV6-1	TRBJ2-5	TRBD2	TGTGCCAGCACCACGGGAGGAGAAGAGACCCAGTACTTC	CASTTGGEETQYF
NA	TRBV7-9	TRBJ2-4	TRBD2	TGTGCCAGCAGCTGGTCTAGCGGGAGTGATGAAAACATTCAGTACTTC	CASSWSSGSDENIQYF
many	TRBV18	TRBJ2-3	NA	TGTGCCAGCTCACCACCCGAGGTGGTGGGGACAGATACGCAGTATTTT	CASSPPEVVGTDTQYF
many	TRBV12-3/TRBV12-4	TRBJ2-3	NA	TGTGCCAGCAGTCTCCCGGCCCTTTTCACAGATACGCAGTATTTT	CASSLPALFTDTQYF
few	TRBV5-5	TRBJ1-2	TRBD1	TGTGCCAGCAGCTTGTTACAGGGGGAAGGCTACACCTTC	CASSLLQGEGYTF
NA	TRBV4-2	TRBJ2-7	NA	TGTGCCAGCAGCCAGGGAGTTGGACGGAATTCCTACGAGCAGTACTTC	CASSQGVGRNSYEQYF
many	TRBV20-1	TRBJ2-1	NA	TGCAGTGCTAGAGTTGACACCTACAATGAGCAGTTCTTC	CSARVDTYNEQFF
many	TRBV6-1	TRBJ2-4	NA	TGTGCCAGCAGTCGACAGGAAAACATTCAGTACTTC	CASSRQENIQYF
once	TRBV10-3	TRBJ1-5	NA	TGTGCCACCGGGGTGGAGGGCGAACAGCCCCAGCATTTT	CATGVEGEQPQHF
NA	TRBV9	TRBJ2-5	TRBD2	TGTGCCAGCAGCGCTGGGACTAGCGGGAGTGTGTACCAAGAGACCCAGTACTTC	CASSAGTSGSVYQETQYF
once	TRBV15	TRBJ1-5	TRBD1	TGTGCCACCAGCAGGGAGACAGGGGTCAATCAGCCCCAGCATTTT	CATSRETGVNQPQHF
many	TRBV28	TRBJ1-3	NA	TGTGCCAGCAGACGGGGGGCAGCTGGAAACACCATATATTTT	CASRRGAAGNTIYF